This T cell receptor beta chain is from a study of blood T cells in healthy people across ages. PCR was performed a second time for 7 to 11 cycles using a sample-barcoded 5' primer and a J-beta primer mix. TCRdb processed the 5' RACE reads anew with MiXCR; each CDR3 protein has one entry. Of approximately 820,000 distinct CDR3 sequences detected, approximately 44% appear once; the ten largest clones hold under 20%. The ends lost 3 bases at V and 6 bases at J; junction bases unmatched: 1. The CDR3 contains 13 residues. CDR1 is SGHNT and CDR2 is YENEEA in the germline V gene. This clonotype was seen only a few times.

Sequencing was performed on blood. The clonotype comes from a man aged 60 to 69 in good health. The chain combines TRBV11-3 with TRBJ2-1, with 8 nucleotides matching TRBD1. CDR3 coding DNA: TGTGCCAGCAGCTTTGGACAGGGCAATGAGCAGTTCTTC. This translates into CASSFGQGNEQFF.